A single TCR beta chain is shown here with its context. CDR3 length: 16 amino acids. V lost 5 bases, J lost 3 bases, and 20 bases lay in between. CDR1 is SGHTA and CDR2 is FQGNSA in the germline V gene. The data were produced by immunoSEQ multiplex PCR, yet TCRdb's version contains in-frame clones alone and is incomplete. Among 500,000 to 650,000 clones listed, about 80% were seen once. This record comes from a study of shared clonotypes between healthy human individuals. The specimen sequenced was PBMCs. The TCR comes from a woman aged 40-49 years in good health. Some clones in this sample may be carry-over from other donors' samples. V and J are TRBV7-2 and TRBJ2-7, with D possibly TRBD2 on 5 matching bases. In nucleotides, the CDR3 is TGTGCCAGCAGCCCCCCTGGGATAAAGGGAGACTACGAGCAGTACTTC. Its translation is CASSPPGIKGDYEQYF.